Below, one T cell receptor beta chain is given with its context. Its antigen is unidentified. Trimming left V 8 bases short and J 7 bases short, with 12 bases between. This CDR3 spans 11 amino acids. Germline V gene data show CDR1 as MNHEY and CDR2 as SVGAGI. TCRdb called the reads again in MiXCR, with one record for every CDR3 protein. The repertoire holds 450,000 to 600,000 distinct CDR3 sequences, with 30% to 35% as singletons. This specimen belongs to a study of T cell repertoires in cytomegalovirus infection. General study points: Pooled public TCR beta family frequency picked out CMV carriers with the relevant HLA. CMV-specific TCR beta clonotypes restricted by HLA-C dominated the ex vivo response.

The sequence was collected from a human donor in good health (CMV status not recorded). Some clones in this sample may be carry-over from other donors' samples. This rearrangement joins TRBV6-5 to TRBJ2-7, with D possibly TRBD2 on 5 matching bases. The source material was cultured PBMCs, sampled from culture after CMV antigen stimulation. This CDR3 is CASGLSREQYF. CDR3 in DNA: TGTGCCAGCGGACTCTCCCGGGAGCAGTACTTC.